The 20 T cell receptor beta chains in this list originate from one sample, sequenced in a study of blood T cell repertoires in COVID-19. Using immunoSEQ multiplex PCR, the repertoire was profiled, and TCRdb retains in-frame clones only, with some absent. The sample consists of hundreds of thousands of clones, roughly 90% of them appearing once. The sequencing input was peripheral blood. These TCRs come from a woman aged 25-40 years with active or convalescent COVID-19.

This clone appeared a few times. The CDR3 bases are TGCGCCAGCAGCTCCGGGACAGCGAACTATGGCTACACCTTC. As protein: CASSSGTANYGYTF. The chain links TRBV5-1 to TRBJ1-2; 7 bases are shared with TRBD1. Per the germline V gene, CDR1 is SGHRS and CDR2 is YFSETQ. V was pared by 3 bases and J by 2 bases, with 4 bases of the junction left unmatched. The CDR3 runs 14 residues.

The chain employs TRBV2 and TRBJ1-5; tentatively, D is TRBD1 (5 bases). V was cut by 7 bases and J by 7 bases, with 14 bases left in between. The germline gives CDR1 SNHLY, CDR2 FYNNEI. The CDR3 is made up of 13 amino acids. This chain's CDR3 is CASTQGMGQPQHF. The CDR3 coding sequence is TGTGCCAGCACGCAGGGCATGGGGCAGCCCCAGCATTTT.

This rearrangement joins TRBV10-2 to TRBJ1-2, with 9 bases aligning to TRBD1. The CDR3 has 14 residues. Germline V gene sequence: CDR1 WSHSY, CDR2 SAAADI. J gave up 6 bases and V 6 bases, and 8 bases lay outside the gene matches. CDR3 sequence: CASRRTGGVDGYTF. CDR3 DNA: TGCGCCAGCAGAAGAACAGGGGGCGTGGATGGCTACACCTTC.

The gene calls are TRBV27 and TRBJ2-1; 8 nucleotides line up with TRBD1. V lost 5 bases and J lost 7; bases outside the gene matches: 4. Germline V gives CDR1 MNHEY, CDR2 SMNVEV (reference sequence). CDR3 length equals 13 residues. For the CDR3, the DNA is TGTGCCAGCAGTCAGACAGGGGCGAATGAGCAGTTCTTC. It encodes CASSQTGANEQFF.

This chain connects TRBV18 to TRBJ2-1; 11 bases align to TRBD2. The CDR3 loop spans 18 amino acids. J was trimmed by 0 bases and V by 2 bases; bases with no gene match: 6. CDR1 and CDR2 (germline): KGHSH, LQKENI. CDR3 amino acids: CASSPFLTSGSSYNEQFF. CDR3 coding DNA: TGTGCCAGCTCACCATTTCTTACTAGCGGGAGCTCCTACAATGAGCAGTTCTTC.

This rearrangement joins TRBV12-3 or TRBV12-4 to TRBJ2-5; possibly TRBD1 for D (5 bases). This CDR3 region has 11 residues. The ends were cut back, 5 bases at V and 7 bases at J, with 8 bases in the middle. This CDR3 is CASSPQGTQYF. The DNA of the CDR3 is TGTGCCAGCAGTCCCCAGGGGACCCAGTACTTC.

This clone turned up a few times. This chain joins TRBV20-1 and TRBJ2-1; D perhaps matches TRBD2 (6 bases). The CDR3 runs 13 residues. Trimming removed 3 bases at V and 9 bases at J, with 15 bases between. Germline values: CDR1 DFQATT, CDR2 SNEGSKA (reference sequence). The CDR3 loop reads CSASGPGVGEQFF. DNA of the CDR3: TGCAGTGCTAGTGGCCCGGGGGTTGGTGAGCAGTTCTTC.

The chain uses TRBV4-1 and TRBJ2-1, with 11 nucleotides matching TRBD2. Germline loops: CDR1 MGHRA, CDR2 YSYEKL. The CDR3 is 17 residues long. V shed 0 bases, J shed 3 bases, and the junction held 4 bases outside the gene matches. The CDR3 is CASSQESGTSGYNEQFF. CDR3 coding DNA: TGCGCCAGCAGCCAAGAGTCGGGGACTAGCGGCTACAATGAGCAGTTCTTC.

The chain has TRBV19 and TRBJ2-5; D remains unclear. The CDR3 spans 12 residues. Germline V lookup: CDR1 LNHDA, CDR2 SQIVND (reference sequence). V was shortened by 3 bases and J by 5 bases, with 7 bases between the two germline ends. This CDR3 reads CASSINRETQYF. The CDR3 DNA follows: TGTGCCAGTAGTATCAATCGGGAGACCCAGTACTTC.

The rearrangement joins TRBV15 to TRBJ2-2; the D is unclear. V lost 2 bases to trimming and J lost 6 bases, with 10 bases between them. From germline, CDR1 is LNHNV and CDR2 YYDKDF (reference sequence). This CDR3 comprises 14 residues. CDR3 coding DNA: TGTGCCACCAGCAGAATCGCGGATCCCGGGGAGCTGTTTTTT. Translated, it gives CATSRIADPGELFF.

The V call is TRBV7-9, the J call TRBJ2-7; 7 nucleotides agree with TRBD2. With V trimmed by 3 bases and J by 6 bases, 2 bases remained unmatched. Germline V CDR1 and CDR2: SEHNR, FQNEAQ (reference sequence). The CDR3 spans 12 residues. CDR3 bases: TGTGCCAGCAGCTTTGGCGGGGGCGAGCAGTACTTC. As protein: CASSFGGGEQYF.

The chain combines TRBV9 with TRBJ2-7; 10 bases agree with TRBD2. CDR1 and CDR2 (germline): SGDLS, YYNGEE. Unmatched junction bases numbered 7, after V lost 4 bases and J lost 3 bases. This CDR3 has 15 residues. The CDR3 protein is CASSIGTSEYYEQYF. The CDR3 coding sequence is TGTGCCAGCAGCATCGGGACTAGCGAGTACTACGAGCAGTACTTC.

The chain combines TRBV7-9 with TRBJ1-2, with TRBD1 matching 9 bases. Trimming removed 5 bases from V and 3 bases from J; junction bases left unmatched: 10. Per germline, CDR1 SEHNR and CDR2 FQNEAQ (reference sequence). This CDR3 comprises 16 residues. The CDR3 loop is CASSPRSGTGYYGYTF. In DNA, the CDR3 is TGTGCCAGCAGCCCCAGGTCCGGGACAGGGTACTATGGCTACACCTTC. The whole variable domain, remainder taken from reference TRBV7-9 and TRBJ1-2, is DTGVSQNPRHKITKRGQNVTFRCDPISEHNRLYWYRQTLGQGPEFLTYFQNEAQLEKSRLLSDRFSAERPKGSFSTLEIQRTEQGDSAMYLCASSPRSGTGYYGYTFGSGTRLTVV.

V and J are TRBV10-3 and TRBJ2-1; TRBD2 agrees at 10 bases. Germline values: CDR1 ENHRY, CDR2 SYGVKD. V was clipped by 2 bases and J by 4 bases; unmatched bases: 2. The CDR3 sequence is 15 residues long. The CDR3 DNA is TGTGCCATCAGTGAGACTAGCGGGGATTACAATGAGCAGTTCTTC. Amino acids: CAISETSGDYNEQFF.

The chain recombines TRBV5-6 with TRBJ1-1, with 10 bases that match TRBD1. This CDR3 is built from 14 residues. V shed 5 bases and J 6 bases; nucleotides not matched to a gene: 7. Germline CDR1 is SGHDT and CDR2 is YYEEEE. The DNA of the CDR3 is TGTGCCAGCAGAACGACGGGACAGGGGTCTGAAGCTTTCTTT. As protein: CASRTTGQGSEAFF. Using reference TRBV5-6 and TRBJ1-1 for the parts outside the CDR3, the full variable domain is DAGVTQSPTHLIKTRGQQVTLRCSPKSGHDTVSWYQQALGQGPQFIFQYYEEEERQRGNFPDRFSGHQFPNYSSELNVNALLLGDSALYLCASRTTGQGSEAFFGQGTRLTVV.

CDR3 amino acids: CASSAGVVNQPQHF. CDR3 DNA: TGTGCCAGCAGCGCAGGGGTAGTCAATCAGCCCCAGCATTTT. J is TRBJ1-5 and V is TRBV3-1 (or the pseudogene TRBV3-2); possible D gene TRBD1, 6 bases. The CDR3 covers 14 residues. Germline V gene sequence: CDR1 LGHDT, CDR2 YNNKEL (reference sequence). With 5 bases removed from V and 3 bases from J, the gap between germline ends came to 11 bases.

This clone occurred a few times. V and J are TRBV9 and TRBJ1-4, with 7 bases fitting TRBD1. Germline CDR1 reads SGDLS; CDR2 reads YYNGEE. V shed 4 bases and J 3 bases; nucleotides not matched to a gene: 12. The CDR3 has 17 amino acids. The CDR3 nucleotides are TGTGCCAGCAGCCAAATCGAACCGGGACAGCCTAATGAAAAACTGTTTTTT. As protein: CASSQIEPGQPNEKLFF.

The chain couples TRBV7-8 to TRBJ2-1; TRBD2 agrees at 7 bases. The CDR3 covers 17 residues. The trim removed 6 bases at V and 8 bases at J, leaving 19 bases unmatched. CDR1 is SGHVS, CDR2 FQNEAQ, per germline. CDR3 amino acids: CASRTLGGGPHSDEQFF. The CDR3 DNA is TGTGCCAGCAGAACCCTGGGGGGAGGGCCCCACTCCGATGAGCAGTTCTTC.

V is TRBV18 and J is TRBJ1-1, with D maybe TRBD1 (5 bases). The V gene's germline CDR1 is KGHSH and CDR2 LQKENI. The CDR3 has 14 residues. Trimming left V 0 bases short and J 6 bases short, with 11 bases between. CDR3 in DNA: TGTGCCAGCTCACCACCTGACAGATCCCCTGAAGCTTTCTTT. It specifies CASSPPDRSPEAFF.

The table lists this clone with a count of one. This chain uses TRBV6-5 with TRBJ2-7, with TRBD1 matching 8 bases. The CDR3 contains 14 residues. Losses at the gene ends were 9 bases for V and 2 bases for J; bases not matched to a gene: 9. Germline V gene data show CDR1 as MNHEY and CDR2 as SVGAGI. The CDR3 loop is CASIARGQAYEQYF. CDR3 bases: TGTGCCAGTATCGCTAGGGGACAGGCCTACGAGCAGTACTTC.